A selection of T cell receptor beta chains follows, all from one sample in a study of cytomegalovirus exposure and HLA in healthy donors. The repertoire was sequenced with immunoSEQ multiplex PCR; TCRdb's copy has only in-frame clones and lacks some. The table records under 200,000 clones, roughly 84% of them present only once. Sequences were obtained from PBMCs. The receptors shown here come from a man aged 25 to 40 in good health and CMV-seronegative. Both conserved end residues are part of each CDR3. Fields, in order: V gene, D gene, clone size, J gene, CDR3 protein, CDR3 DNA. D genes are given only for firm matches. Size tells how often a clone was seen (once, few, many) or the class of an expanded clone, and some rows leave it out.

>TRBV2|-|-|TRBJ1-5
CATRQVPNQPQHF
TGTGCCACCCGACAGGTCCCTAATCAGCCCCAGCATTTT
>TRBV29-1|TRBD1|few|TRBJ1-2
CSVSQGDNYGYTF
TGCAGCGTCTCACAGGGGGATAACTATGGCTACACCTTC
>TRBV10-3|TRBD2|-|TRBJ2-3
CAISDSGISDTQYF
TGTGCCATCAGCGATAGCGGGATTTCAGATACGCAGTATTTT
>TRBV11-2|TRBD1|-|TRBJ1-4
CASSLDYPGQDSNEKLFF
TGTGCCAGCAGCTTAGATTACCCGGGACAGGATTCTAATGAAAAACTGTTTTTT
>TRBV4-1|TRBD1|-|TRBJ1-2
CASSHDRGWDGYTF
TGCGCCAGCAGCCATGACAGGGGGTGGGATGGCTACACCTTC
>TRBV7-8|TRBD2|-|TRBJ2-5
CASGNSGSETQYF
TGTGCCAGCGGCAATAGCGGGAGTGAGACCCAGTACTTC
>TRBV2|TRBD1|-|TRBJ1-1
CASSEVDRDSEAFF
TGTGCCAGCAGTGAAGTTGACAGGGACTCTGAAGCTTTCTTT
>TRBV15|-|-|TRBJ1-3
CATSREATVGNTIYF
TGTGCCACCAGCAGAGAAGCGACAGTTGGAAACACCATATATTTT
>TRBV7-2|-|-|TRBJ2-7
CASSLSPGVYEQYF
TGTGCCAGCAGCTTAAGTCCAGGGGTCTACGAGCAGTACTTC
>TRBV9|TRBD2|-|TRBJ2-7
CASSVDWGGREQYF
TGTGCCAGCAGCGTAGATTGGGGGGGTCGGGAGCAGTACTTC